This T cell receptor beta chain was sequenced for a study of T-cell reconstitution after alpha-beta-depleted transplantation in children. Study observations and caveats: Roughly two months post-transplant, alpha-beta T cells reportedly originated from several hundred graft clones that had expanded.

During its preparation, the TCRbeta library received unique molecular identifiers. TCRdb independently ran MiXCR on the PCR reads; one entry per CDR3 protein. The sample lists about 78,000 distinct CDR3 sequences; 12% to 15% were seen once. Germline loops: CDR1 LGHNA, CDR2 YSLEER. The J segment lost 0 bases and the V segment lost 8 bases, leaving 10 bases of the junction unmatched. The CDR3 consists of 17 residues. This clonotype was recorded a few times. The antigen remains unidentified. V gene TRBV4-3 combines with J gene TRBJ2-6; 7 positions match TRBD1. The receptor was isolated from a male patient aged 2 to 10 who had a stem cell transplant for acute lymphoblastic leukemia, so the T cells may come from the graft donor. Specimen: PBMCs, mostly from graft donor cells, collected 180 days after TCRalphabeta/CD19-depleted stem cell transplant. In nucleotides, the CDR3 is TGCGCCAGCTCAAGACAGGGCCTTTTCTCTGGGGCCAACGTCCTGACTTTC. Translation: CASSRQGLFSGANVLTF.